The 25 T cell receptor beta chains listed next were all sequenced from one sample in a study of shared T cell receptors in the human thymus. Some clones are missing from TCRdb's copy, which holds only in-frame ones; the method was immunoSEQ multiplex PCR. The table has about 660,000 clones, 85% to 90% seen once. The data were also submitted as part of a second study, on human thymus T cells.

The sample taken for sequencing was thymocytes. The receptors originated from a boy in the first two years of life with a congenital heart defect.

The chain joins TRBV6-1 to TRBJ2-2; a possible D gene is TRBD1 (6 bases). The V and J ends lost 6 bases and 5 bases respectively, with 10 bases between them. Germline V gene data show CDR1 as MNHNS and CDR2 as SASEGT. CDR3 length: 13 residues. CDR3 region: CASRPGDTGELFF. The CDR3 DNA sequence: TGTGCCAGCAGACCAGGGGATACCGGGGAGCTGTTTTTT.

CDR3 loop: CASSVAQGRTYEQYF. The CDR3 nucleotides are TGTGCCAGCAGCGTAGCTCAGGGGAGAACCTACGAGCAGTACTTC. V gene TRBV9 combines with J gene TRBJ2-7, with D perhaps matching TRBD1 (6 bases). This CDR3 has 15 amino acids. From germline, CDR1 is SGDLS and CDR2 YYNGEE. Trimming shortened V by 0 bases and J by 2 bases, and 12 bases separated the two germline ends.

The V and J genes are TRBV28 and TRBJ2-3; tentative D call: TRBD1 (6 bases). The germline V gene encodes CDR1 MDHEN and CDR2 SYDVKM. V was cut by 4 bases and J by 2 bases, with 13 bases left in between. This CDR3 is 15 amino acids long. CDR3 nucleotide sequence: TGTGCCAGCAGTTATCGGGACACCCACACAGATACGCAGTATTTT. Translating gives CASSYRDTHTDTQYF.

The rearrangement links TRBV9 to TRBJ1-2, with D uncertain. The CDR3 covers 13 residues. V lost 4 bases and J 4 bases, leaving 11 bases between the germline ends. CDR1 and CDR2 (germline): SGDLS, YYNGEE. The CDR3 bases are TGTGCCAGCAGCCCCGGGAGGGCCTATGGCTACACCTTC. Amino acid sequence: CASSPGRAYGYTF.

CDR3 sequence reads: CASSVATGGVEAFF. In DNA form, the CDR3 reads TGTGCCAGCAGCGTAGCTACAGGGGGCGTTGAAGCTTTCTTT. The J gene is TRBJ1-1, the V gene TRBV9, with 9 bases matching TRBD1. J gave up 7 bases and V 0 bases, and 4 bases lay outside the gene matches. The CDR3 is 14 residues long. CDR1 is SGDLS, CDR2 YYNGEE, per germline. The variable domain in full, completed from reference TRBV9 and TRBJ1-1, reads DSGVTQTPKHLITATGQRVTLRCSPRSGDLSVYWYQQSLDQGLQFLIQYYNGEERAKGNILERFSAQQFPDLHSELNLSSLELGDSALYFCASSVATGGVEAFFGQGTRLTVV.

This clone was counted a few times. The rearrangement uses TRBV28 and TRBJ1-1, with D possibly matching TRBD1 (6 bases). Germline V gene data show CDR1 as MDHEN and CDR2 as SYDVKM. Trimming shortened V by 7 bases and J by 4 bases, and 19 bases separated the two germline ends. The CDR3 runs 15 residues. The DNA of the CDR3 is TGTGCCAGCACCACCCGTGGGGGCAGGGGCACTGAAGCTTTCTTT. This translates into CASTTRGGRGTEAFF.

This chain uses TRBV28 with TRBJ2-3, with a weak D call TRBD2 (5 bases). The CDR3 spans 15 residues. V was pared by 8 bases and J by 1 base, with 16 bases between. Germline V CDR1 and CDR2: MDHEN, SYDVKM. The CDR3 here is CASSLSGSGTDTQYF. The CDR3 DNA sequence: TGTGCCAGCTCACTATCGGGGTCTGGCACAGATACGCAGTATTTT.

CDR3 in DNA: TGTGCCAGCAGCTTAAAGACAGGTCCTGTGGGCACTGAAGCTTTCTTT. Translating it yields CASSLKTGPVGTEAFF. The V call is TRBV7-2, the J call TRBJ1-1, with D possibly being TRBD1 (6 bases). V was pared by 2 bases and J by 4 bases, with 17 bases between. Germline CDR1 reads SGHTA; CDR2 reads FQGNSA. This CDR3 has 16 residues.

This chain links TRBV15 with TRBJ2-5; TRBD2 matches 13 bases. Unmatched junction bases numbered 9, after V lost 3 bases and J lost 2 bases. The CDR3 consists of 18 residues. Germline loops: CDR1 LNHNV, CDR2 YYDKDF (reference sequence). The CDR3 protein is CATSSSPGLAGSQETQYF. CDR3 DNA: TGTGCCACCAGCAGCTCCCCGGGACTAGCGGGGTCGCAAGAGACCCAGTACTTC.

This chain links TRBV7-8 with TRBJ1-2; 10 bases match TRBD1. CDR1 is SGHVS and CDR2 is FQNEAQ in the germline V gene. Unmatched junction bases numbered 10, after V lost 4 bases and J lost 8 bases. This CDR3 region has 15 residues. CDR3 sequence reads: CASSSAGTGDSGYTF. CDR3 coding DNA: TGTGCCAGCAGCTCAGCCGGGACAGGGGACAGCGGCTACACCTTC.

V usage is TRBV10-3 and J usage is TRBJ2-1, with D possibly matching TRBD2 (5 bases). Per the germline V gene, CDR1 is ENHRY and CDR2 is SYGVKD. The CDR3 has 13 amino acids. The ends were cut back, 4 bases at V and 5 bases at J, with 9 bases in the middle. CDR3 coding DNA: TGTGCCATCAGTGGAGGGCGAAACAATGAGCAGTTCTTC. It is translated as CAISGGRNNEQFF.

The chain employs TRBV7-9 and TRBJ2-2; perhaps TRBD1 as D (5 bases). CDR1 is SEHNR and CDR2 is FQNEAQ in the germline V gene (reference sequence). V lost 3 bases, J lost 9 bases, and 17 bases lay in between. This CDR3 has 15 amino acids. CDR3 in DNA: TGTGCCAGCAGCTTCGGCAGGGAAGGGCGGAGGGAGCTGTTTTTT. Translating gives CASSFGREGRRELFF.

Here the CDR3 reads CASSSQGGGSSYEQYF. The DNA of the CDR3 is TGTGCCAGCAGCTCCCAGGGAGGAGGGTCCTCCTACGAGCAGTACTTC. The J gene is TRBJ2-7, the V gene TRBV27; tentatively, D is TRBD2 (6 bases). Trimming took off 6 bases at V and 0 bases at J, with 18 bases between the two ends. The germline CDR1 and CDR2 sequences are MNHEY and SMNVEV (reference sequence). The CDR3 is made up of 16 amino acids.

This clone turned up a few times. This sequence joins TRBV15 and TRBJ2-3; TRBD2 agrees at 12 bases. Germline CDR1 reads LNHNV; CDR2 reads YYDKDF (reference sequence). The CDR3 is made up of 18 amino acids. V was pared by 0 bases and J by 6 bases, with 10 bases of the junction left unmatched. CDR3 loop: CATSRDWGTSGSEDTQYF. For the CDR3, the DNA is TGTGCCACCAGCAGAGATTGGGGGACTAGCGGGTCGGAGGATACGCAGTATTTT.

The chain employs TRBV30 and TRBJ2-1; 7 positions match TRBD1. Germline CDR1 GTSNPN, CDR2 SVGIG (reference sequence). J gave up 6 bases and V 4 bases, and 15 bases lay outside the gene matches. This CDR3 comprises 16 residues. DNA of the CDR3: TGTGCCTGGATGGCGACGTCGGGACAGCGATTCAATGAGCAGTTCTTC. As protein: CAWMATSGQRFNEQFF.

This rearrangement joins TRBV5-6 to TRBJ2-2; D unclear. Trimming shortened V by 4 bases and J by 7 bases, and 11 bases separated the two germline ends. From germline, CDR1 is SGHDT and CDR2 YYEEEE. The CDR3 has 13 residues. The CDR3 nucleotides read TGTGCCAGCAGCCGACTCTTTATCGGGGAGCTGTTTTTT. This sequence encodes CASSRLFIGELFF.

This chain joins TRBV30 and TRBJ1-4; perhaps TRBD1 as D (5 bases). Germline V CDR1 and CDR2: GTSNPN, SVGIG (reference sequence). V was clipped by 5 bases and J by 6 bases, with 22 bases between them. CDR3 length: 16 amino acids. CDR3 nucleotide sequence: TGTGCCTGGGGTGACAGTCTAAGGGGTCTGGATGAAAAACTGTTTTTT. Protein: CAWGDSLRGLDEKLFF.

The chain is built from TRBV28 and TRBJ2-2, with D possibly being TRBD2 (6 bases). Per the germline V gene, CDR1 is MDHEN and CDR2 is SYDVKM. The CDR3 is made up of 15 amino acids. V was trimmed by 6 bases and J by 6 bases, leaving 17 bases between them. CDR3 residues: CASRPGRGGAGELFF. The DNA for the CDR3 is TGTGCCAGCAGACCGGGACGGGGAGGTGCCGGGGAGCTGTTTTTT. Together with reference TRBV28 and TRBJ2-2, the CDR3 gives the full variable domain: DVKVTQSSRYLVKRTGEKVFLECVQDMDHENMFWYRQDPGLGLRLIYFSYDVKMKEKGDIPEGYSVSREKKERFSLILESASTNQTSMYLCASRPGRGGAGELFFGEGSRLTVL.

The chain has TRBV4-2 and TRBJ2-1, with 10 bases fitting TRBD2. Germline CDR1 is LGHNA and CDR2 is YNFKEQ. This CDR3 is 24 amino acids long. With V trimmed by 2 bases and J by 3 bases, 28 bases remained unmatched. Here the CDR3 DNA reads TGTGCCAGCAGCCAACCCCAAGACAGGAGGGCCGACGGAGCGGGAGGGAGGGTCTACAATGAGCAGTTCTTC. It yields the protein CASSQPQDRRADGAGGRVYNEQFF.

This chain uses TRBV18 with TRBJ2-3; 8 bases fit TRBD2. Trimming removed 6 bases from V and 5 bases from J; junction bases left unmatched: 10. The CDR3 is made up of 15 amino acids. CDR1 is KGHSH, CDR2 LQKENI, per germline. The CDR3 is CASSVRGAREDTQYF. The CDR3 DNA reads TGTGCCAGCTCGGTGCGGGGGGCGCGGGAAGATACGCAGTATTTT.

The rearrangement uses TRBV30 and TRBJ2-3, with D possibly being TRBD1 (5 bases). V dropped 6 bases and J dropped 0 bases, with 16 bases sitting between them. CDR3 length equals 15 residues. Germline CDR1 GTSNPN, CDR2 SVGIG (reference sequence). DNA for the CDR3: TGTGCCTGCACTGGGGCGGCCTCTAGCACAGATACGCAGTATTTT. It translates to CACTGAASSTDTQYF.

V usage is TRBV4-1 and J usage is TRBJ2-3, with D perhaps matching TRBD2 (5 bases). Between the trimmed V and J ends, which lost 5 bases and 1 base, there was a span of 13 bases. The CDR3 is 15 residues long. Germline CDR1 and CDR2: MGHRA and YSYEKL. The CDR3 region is CASSKAVPGTDTQYF. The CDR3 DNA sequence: TGCGCCAGCAGCAAAGCGGTTCCTGGCACAGATACGCAGTATTTT.

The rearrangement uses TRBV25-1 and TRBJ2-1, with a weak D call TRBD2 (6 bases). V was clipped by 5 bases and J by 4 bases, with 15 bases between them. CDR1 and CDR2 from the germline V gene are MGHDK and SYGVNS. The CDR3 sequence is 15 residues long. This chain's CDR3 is CASSSGTGSYNEQFF. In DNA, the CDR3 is TGTGCCAGCAGTTCCGGGACTGGGTCTTACAATGAGCAGTTCTTC.

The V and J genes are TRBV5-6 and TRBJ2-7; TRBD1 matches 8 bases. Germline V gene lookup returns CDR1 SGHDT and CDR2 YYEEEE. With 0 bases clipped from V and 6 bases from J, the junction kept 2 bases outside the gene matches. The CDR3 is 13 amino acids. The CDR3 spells CASSLGTGSEQYF. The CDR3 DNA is TGTGCCAGCAGCTTGGGGACAGGGAGCGAGCAGTACTTC.

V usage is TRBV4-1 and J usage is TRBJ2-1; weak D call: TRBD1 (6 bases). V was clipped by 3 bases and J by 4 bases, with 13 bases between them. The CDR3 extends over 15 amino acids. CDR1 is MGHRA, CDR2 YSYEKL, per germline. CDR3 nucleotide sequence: TGCGCCAGCAGCCAGGAAAACAGGGATTACAATGAGCAGTTCTTC. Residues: CASSQENRDYNEQFF.